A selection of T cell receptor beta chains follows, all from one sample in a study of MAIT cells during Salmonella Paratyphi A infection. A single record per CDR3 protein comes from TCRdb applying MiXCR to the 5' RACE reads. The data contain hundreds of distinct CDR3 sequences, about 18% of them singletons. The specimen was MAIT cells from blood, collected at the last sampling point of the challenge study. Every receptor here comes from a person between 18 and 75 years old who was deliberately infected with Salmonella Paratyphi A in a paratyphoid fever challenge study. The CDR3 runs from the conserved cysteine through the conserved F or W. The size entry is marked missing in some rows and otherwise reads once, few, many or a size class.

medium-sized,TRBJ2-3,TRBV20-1,CSARAIAGDSDTQYF
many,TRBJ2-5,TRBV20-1,CSARDLGLAGGAPETQYF
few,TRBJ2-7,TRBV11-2,CASSLGDEQYF
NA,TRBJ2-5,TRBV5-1,CASSSEAAQGATQYF
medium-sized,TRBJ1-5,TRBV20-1,CSATDLQGRGNQPQHF
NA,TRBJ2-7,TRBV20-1,CSAKDGKSSYEQYF
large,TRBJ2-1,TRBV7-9,CASSLVGDRSDEQFF
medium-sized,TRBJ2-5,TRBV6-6,CASSYRTGPGETQYF
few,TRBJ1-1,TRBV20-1,CSARPRDTEAFF
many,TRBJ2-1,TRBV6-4,CASSESGGGNEQFF
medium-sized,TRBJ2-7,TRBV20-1,CSATTGERDYEQYF